This entry lists 26 T cell receptor beta chains sequenced from one sample in a study of shared clonotypes between healthy human individuals. Only in-frame clones appear in the TCRdb table, and some are missing; sequencing was by immunoSEQ multiplex PCR. The sample lists more than 2 million clones; approximately 94% were seen once. Sequencing input: naive CD4+ T cells sorted from blood. Subset noted: CD45RA+ positively selected. All receptors derive from a man younger than 35 in good health.

This chain links TRBV4-2 with TRBJ1-2; D is ambiguous. This CDR3 is 13 amino acids long. CDR1 LGHNA and CDR2 YNFKEQ come from the germline V gene. The V gene lost 1 base and the J gene lost 10 bases, with 13 bases spanning the gap. CDR3 bases: TGTGCCAGCAGCCAAGTCCTCGACACTGACTACACCTTC. Protein product: CASSQVLDTDYTF.

J is TRBJ1-5 and V is TRBV28, with TRBD1 as a possible D gene (6 bases). Deletions cut 8 bases from V and 1 base from J, with 12 bases between. The V gene's germline CDR1 is MDHEN and CDR2 SYDVKM. The CDR3 covers 14 residues. This chain's CDR3 is CASLKGGSNQPQHF. CDR3 sequence (DNA): TGTGCCAGCCTCAAAGGGGGGAGCAATCAGCCCCAGCATTTT.

Comment on this clone: Other DNA sequences in the sample encode the same CDR3. CDR3 protein: CASSFRGGYGYTF. In DNA form, the CDR3 reads TGTGCCAGCAGTTTTCGGGGAGGCTATGGCTACACCTTC. The V call is TRBV27, the J call TRBJ1-2; no clear D gene. The V gene's germline CDR1 is MNHEY and CDR2 SMNVEV (reference sequence). There are 13 residues in the CDR3. Between the trimmed V and J ends, which lost 3 bases and 4 bases, there was a span of 9 bases.

With regard to this clone: Additional DNA sequences in this sample encode the identical CDR3. The chain's CDR3 is CASSQGGQGIYEQYF. CDR3 nucleotides: TGCGCCAGCAGCCAAGGCGGACAGGGTATCTACGAGCAGTACTTC. This chain uses TRBV4-1 with TRBJ2-7; 8 bases agree with TRBD1. Unmatched junction bases numbered 5, after V lost 1 base and J lost 3 bases. The CDR3 has 15 residues. Germline V gene sequence: CDR1 MGHRA, CDR2 YSYEKL.

About this clone: The sample carries other DNA sequences with the same CDR3. The chain uses TRBV29-1 and TRBJ1-4, with 9 positions matching TRBD1. The CDR3 is 13 residues long. With V trimmed by 6 bases and J by 5 bases, 4 bases remained unmatched. CDR1 is SQVTM and CDR2 is ANQGSEA in the germline V gene. The CDR3 loop is CSVTGTGNEKLFF. CDR3 DNA sequence: TGCAGCGTCACCGGGACAGGGAATGAAAAACTGTTTTTT.

J is TRBJ1-2 and V is TRBV9; D may be TRBD1 (5 bases). The ends were cut back, 0 bases at V and 8 bases at J, with 14 bases in the middle. CDR1 is SGDLS and CDR2 is YYNGEE in the germline V gene. This CDR3 comprises 14 residues. CDR3 DNA sequence: TGTGCCAGCAGCGTAGCTTTGAAGGGGAGCGGCTACACCTTC. This translates into CASSVALKGSGYTF.

This clone was seen once. This CDR3 reads CASSPASGWSQETQYF. CDR3 nucleotide sequence: TGCGCCAGCAGCCCGGCTTCCGGCTGGAGTCAAGAGACCCAGTACTTC. V and J are TRBV5-1 and TRBJ2-5, with D uncertain. The CDR3 sequence is 16 residues long. CDR1 and CDR2 (germline): SGHRS, YFSETQ. Trimming left V 4 bases short and J 2 bases short, with 18 bases between. Looking up the rest from reference TRBV5-1 and TRBJ2-5 gives the full variable domain: KAGVTQTPRYLIKTRGQQVTLSCSPISGHRSVSWYQQTPGQGLQFLFEYFSETQRNKGNFPGRFSGRQFSNSRSEMNVSTLELGDSALYLCASSPASGWSQETQYFGPGTRLLVL.

The chain couples TRBV10-1 to TRBJ2-7; no definite D call. CDR3 length: 12 amino acids. Per germline, CDR1 WNHNN and CDR2 SYGVQD (reference sequence). V lost 6 bases and J lost 6, with 12 bases in between. CDR3 amino acids: CASRPPMAEQYF. In DNA form, the CDR3 reads TGCGCCAGCAGACCGCCTATGGCCGAGCAGTACTTC.

This chain connects TRBV28 to TRBJ2-3; the D is unclear. CDR1 is MDHEN, CDR2 SYDVKM, per germline. With 11 bases removed from V and 2 bases from J, the gap between germline ends came to 8 bases. The CDR3 spans 11 residues. CDR3 bases: TGTGCCTCCGGTCCCACAGATACGCAGTATTTT. It encodes CASGPTDTQYF.

The V gene is TRBV9, the J gene TRBJ1-1; no definite D call. Trimming removed 3 bases from V and 1 base from J, with 4 bases in between. Germline V gene sequence: CDR1 SGDLS, CDR2 YYNGEE. This CDR3 contains 12 residues. In nucleotides, the CDR3 is TGTGCCAGCAGCGGAGGGAACACTGAAGCTTTCTTT. This translates into CASSGGNTEAFF. Full variable domain (remainder filled in from reference TRBV9 and TRBJ1-1): DSGVTQTPKHLITATGQRVTLRCSPRSGDLSVYWYQQSLDQGLQFLIQYYNGEERAKGNILERFSAQQFPDLHSELNLSSLELGDSALYFCASSGGNTEAFFGQGTRLTVV.

The rearrangement links TRBV18 to TRBJ2-7, with D perhaps TRBD2 (6 bases). This CDR3 region has 16 residues. V shed 2 bases and J shed 3 bases, with 17 bases lying between them. The germline V gene has CDR1 KGHSH and CDR2 LQKENI. The CDR3 nucleotides read TGTGCCAGCTCACCAGGTGGGGCGGAGGGTGTCTACGAGCAGTACTTC. Protein: CASSPGGAEGVYEQYF. The full variable domain, rest sourced from reference TRBV18 and TRBJ2-7, is NAGVMQNPRHLVRRRGQEARLRCSPMKGHSHVYWYRQLPEEGLKFMVYLQKENIIDESGMPKERFSAEFPKEGPSILRIQQVVRGDSAAYFCASSPGGAEGVYEQYFGPGTRLTVT.

This rearrangement joins TRBV6-1 to TRBJ1-6; D perhaps matches TRBD1 (6 bases). This CDR3 is built from 17 residues. V lost 2 bases to trimming and J lost 5 bases, with 16 bases between them. CDR1 and CDR2 (germline): MNHNS, SASEGT. CDR3 residues: CASSESSGAGHNSPLHF. CDR3 nucleotide sequence: TGTGCCAGCAGTGAATCTTCAGGGGCCGGCCATAATTCACCCCTCCACTTT.

This clone is a singleton in its sample. The rearrangement joins TRBV10-3 to TRBJ2-1; 12 bases line up with TRBD2. The CDR3 consists of 18 residues. CDR1 is ENHRY, CDR2 SYGVKD, per germline. The V and J ends lost 4 bases and 0 bases, in that order; junction bases with no gene match: 7. This chain's CDR3 is CAISGASGGASSYNEQFF. The CDR3 DNA reads as TGTGCCATCAGTGGGGCTAGCGGGGGGGCGAGCTCCTACAATGAGCAGTTCTTC.

The V call is TRBV6-6, the J call TRBJ2-3; D unclear. Per germline, CDR1 MNHNY and CDR2 SVGAGI (reference sequence). The CDR3 length is 12 residues. V lost 8 bases, J lost 1 base, and 7 bases lay in between. Here the CDR3 DNA reads TGTGCCAGCGGATCCCGCACAGATACGCAGTATTTT. It translates to CASGSRTDTQYF.

The J gene is TRBJ2-5, the V gene TRBV9; maybe TRBD1 (7 bases). V lost 0 bases to trimming and J lost 5 bases, with 14 bases between them. The CDR3 is 15 amino acids. From germline, CDR1 is SGDLS and CDR2 YYNGEE. CDR3 sequence (DNA): TGTGCCAGCAGCGTAGGACAGGGAGGCTGGGAGACCCAGTACTTC. As protein: CASSVGQGGWETQYF. Drawing the rest from reference TRBV9 and TRBJ2-5, the complete variable domain is DSGVTQTPKHLITATGQRVTLRCSPRSGDLSVYWYQQSLDQGLQFLIQYYNGEERAKGNILERFSAQQFPDLHSELNLSSLELGDSALYFCASSVGQGGWETQYFGPGTRLLVL.

This clone turned up a few times. The sample has other DNA sequences that encode this CDR3 too. The chain links TRBV5-1 to TRBJ1-2; 8 bases fit TRBD1. Germline CDR1 and CDR2: SGHRS and YFSETQ. V lost 0 bases to trimming and J lost 4 bases; unmatched junction nucleotides: 2. The CDR3 has 14 residues. The CDR3 here is CASSLGQGSYGYTF. CDR3 nucleotide sequence: TGCGCCAGCAGCTTGGGACAGGGGAGCTATGGCTACACCTTC.

The chain has TRBV4-1 and TRBJ1-6; D gene uncertain. This CDR3 is 13 amino acids long. Trimming took 4 bases from V and 7 from J, leaving 8 bases between them. Germline CDR1 reads MGHRA; CDR2 reads YSYEKL. The CDR3 nucleotides are TGCGCCAGCAGCCCGCAGTTAAATTCACCCCTCCACTTT. It encodes CASSPQLNSPLHF.

CDR3 sequence: CASSETTGGNSPLHF. CDR3 nucleotides: TGTGCCAGCAGTGAAACAACAGGCGGGAATTCACCCCTCCACTTT. The rearrangement uses TRBV6-1 and TRBJ1-6, with D possibly matching TRBD1 (5 bases). This CDR3 region has 15 residues. Looked up from germline, CDR1 is MNHNS and CDR2 is SASEGT. Trimming left V 2 bases short and J 7 bases short, with 12 bases between.

This rearrangement joins TRBV2 to TRBJ2-5, with D maybe TRBD1 (5 bases). The V gene lost 4 bases and the J gene lost 2 bases, with 14 bases spanning the gap. CDR1 is SNHLY and CDR2 is FYNNEI in the germline V gene. CDR3 size: 15 residues. The DNA of the CDR3 is TGTGCCAGCAGTGGCCACTCAAGGGGACAAGAGACCCAGTACTTC. This translates into CASSGHSRGQETQYF.

This chain connects TRBV28 to TRBJ1-5; weak D call: TRBD1 (5 bases). Germline CDR1 MDHEN, CDR2 SYDVKM. The V end was cut by 2 bases, the J end by 4 bases, with 9 bases between. The CDR3 totals 14 residues. The CDR3 bases are TGTGCCAGCAGTTTAGGAGGGGTGAATCAGCCCCAGCATTTT. It codes for CASSLGGVNQPQHF.

In nucleotides, the CDR3 is TGCGCCAGCAGCCAAGGGACCCGAGGGGGGCATTCCTACAATGAGCAGTTCTTC. Translating it yields CASSQGTRGGHSYNEQFF. The genes are TRBV4-3 and TRBJ2-1; D possibly matches TRBD1 or TRBD2 (6 bases each). V was cut by 1 base and J by 1 base, with 17 bases left in between. CDR1 and CDR2 (germline): LGHNA, YSLEER. This CDR3 has 18 residues.

The genes are TRBV5-1 and TRBJ2-5, with 10 bases fitting TRBD2. J lost 5 bases, V lost 0 bases, and 7 bases had no gene match. Germline-derived CDR1 and CDR2 are SGHRS and YFSETQ. This CDR3 contains 16 residues. The CDR3 sequence is CASSLAGASGSETQYF. DNA of the CDR3: TGCGCCAGCAGCTTGGCGGGGGCTAGCGGGAGCGAGACCCAGTACTTC.

CDR3 DNA: TGTGCCAGCAGCCTAGAAGTTAGCAATCAGCCCCAGCATTTT. Protein: CASSLEVSNQPQHF. This sequence joins TRBV7-2 and TRBJ1-5; D remains unclear. Germline CDR1 and CDR2: SGHTA and FQGNSA. The CDR3 has 14 amino acids. Trimming shortened V by 5 bases and J by 0 bases, and 8 bases separated the two germline ends.

The chain is built from TRBV30 and TRBJ2-5; 10 bases match TRBD2. CDR1 is GTSNPN, CDR2 SVGIG, per germline (reference sequence). The J segment lost 5 bases and the V segment lost 3 bases, leaving 12 bases of the junction unmatched. The CDR3 totals 16 residues. The CDR3 loop is CAWSTGLAAGMETQYF. CDR3 coding DNA: TGTGCCTGGAGCACCGGACTAGCGGCGGGAATGGAGACCCAGTACTTC.

The CDR3, as DNA: TGTGCCAGCAGCTTCGACAGGGGAGTGAACACTGAAGCTTTCTTT. Protein: CASSFDRGVNTEAFF. The V gene is TRBV7-2, the J gene TRBJ1-1; TRBD1 matches 8 bases. Germline V gene sequence: CDR1 SGHTA, CDR2 FQGNSA. J lost 0 bases, V lost 3 bases, and 3 bases had no gene match. The CDR3 is made up of 15 amino acids.

Regarding this clone: One junction end does not reproduce the germline sequence, and a read error may be involved. The genes are TRBV7-7 and TRBJ1-6; TRBD1 is a possible D gene (6 bases). This CDR3 is built from 17 residues. Germline CDR1 reads SSHAT; CDR2 reads FNYEAQ (reference sequence). The CDR3 sequence is CASSLTTGRSYNSPLHF. The CDR3 DNA is TGTGCTAGCAGCTTAACGACAGGACGCTCCTATAATTCACCCCTCCACTTT.